This T cell receptor beta chain was retrieved from a study of metastatic and nonmetastatic thyroid tumors. Prior to thyroid surgery, none of the patients had received any treatment. Study-wide findings and caveats: Reported TCR beta diversity, measured in blood and tumor, was significantly higher for malignant thyroid tumors than for benign nodules.

Germline lookup yields CDR1 MNHEY and CDR2 SMNVEV (reference sequence). V was pared by 5 bases and J by 0 bases, with 17 bases between. This CDR3 is built from 16 residues. With MiXCR, TCRdb reprocessed the PCR reads. The sample lists over 6,500 clones, around 3.3% occurring once. This clone was detected many times. As yet, its antigen is unknown. The chain links TRBV27 to TRBJ2-7; perhaps TRBD2 as D (6 bases). The receptor comes from a female donor with papillary thyroid cancer or a benign thyroid nodule (not recorded which). Some clones in this sample may be carry-over from other donors' samples. Specimen: tumor tissue. CDR3: CASSPLMGGGSYEQYF. Written as DNA, the CDR3 is TGTGCCAGCAGTCCTCTCATGGGGGGAGGCTCCTACGAGCAGTACTTC.